The clone carrying this T cell receptor (beta chain) occurred many times. TCRdb ran MiXCR on the 5' RACE reads and lists one entry per CDR3 protein. The sample has 45,000 or so distinct CDR3 sequences, about 6% seen once. The data belong to a study of neurological immune-mediated disorders. The sorted libraries were made from about a million CD4+ or CD8+ T cells. Germline CDR1 reads SGHRS; CDR2 reads YFSETQ. With 4 bases clipped from V and 4 bases from J, the junction kept 7 bases outside the gene matches. CDR3 length equals 14 residues. The chain uses TRBV5-1 and TRBJ2-5; 7 bases fit TRBD1. Specimen: CD4+ T cells from blood. The sequence was obtained from a woman aged 40 to 55 in good health. The CDR3 reads CASSPGTVGETQYF. In nucleotides, the CDR3 is TGCGCCAGCAGCCCAGGGACAGTTGGAGAGACCCAGTACTTC.